The 30 T cell receptor beta chains given below trace back to one sample, sequenced in a study of early T cells in non-severe SARS-CoV-2 infection. TCRdb called the 5' RACE reads again in MiXCR, with one record for every CDR3 protein. The sample shows around 49,000 distinct CDR3 sequences, about 4.2% of them seen only once. Sequenced material: whole blood. Receptors were obtained from an adult who was a healthcare worker with PCR-confirmed SARS-CoV-2 infection or an uninfected control (not recorded which).

This clonotype has at least ten counts. The chain couples TRBV29-1 to TRBJ1-2; 7 bases align to TRBD1. The CDR3 consists of 13 residues. Germline lookup yields CDR1 SQVTM and CDR2 ANQGSEA. Trimming removed 4 bases from V and 8 bases from J; junction bases left unmatched: 10. The CDR3, as DNA: TGCAGCGTTGTATTAGGACAGGCCACGGGCTACACCTTC. Translation gives CSVVLGQATGYTF.

This clonotype was counted only a few times. The chain is built from TRBV6-1 and TRBJ2-2; 12 bases fit TRBD2. Germline CDR1 MNHNS, CDR2 SASEGT. The J segment lost 0 bases and the V segment lost 5 bases, leaving 4 bases of the junction unmatched. The CDR3 has 17 amino acids. CDR3 sequence reads: CASSRLAGVTNTGELFF. Written as DNA, the CDR3 is TGTGCCAGCAGTAGACTAGCGGGGGTTACGAACACCGGGGAGCTGTTTTTT.

This chain uses TRBV5-4 with TRBJ2-7; 9 bases match TRBD1. This CDR3 spans 15 amino acids. Germline CDR1 reads SGHNT; CDR2 reads YYREEE (reference sequence). Germline trimming cut 4 bases from V and 0 bases from J; bases unmatched to any gene: 5. CDR3 amino acids: CASSVAGQGSYEQYF. The CDR3 coding sequence is TGTGCCAGCAGCGTGGCGGGACAGGGCTCCTACGAGCAGTACTTC.

Here the CDR3 DNA reads TGCAGTGCCCGGAGGGGGGCAACTAATGAAAAACTGTTTTTT. This translates into CSARRGATNEKLFF. The chain joins TRBV20-1 to TRBJ1-4; tentatively, D is TRBD1 (6 bases). The V end was cut by 6 bases, the J end by 0 bases, with 11 bases between. The CDR3 spans 14 residues. CDR1 is DFQATT and CDR2 is SNEGSKA in the germline V gene (reference sequence).

This clonotype was seen more than once but under ten times. This chain links TRBV19 with TRBJ2-7; TRBD2 agrees at 14 bases. The CDR3 is 16 residues long. V gave up 3 bases and J gave up 5 bases; unmatched junction bases: 6. Germline CDR1 LNHDA, CDR2 SQIVND (reference sequence). The CDR3 DNA reads as TGTGCCAGTAGTATCAGGGGGACTAGCGGGAGTAACGAGCAGTACTTC. Residues: CASSIRGTSGSNEQYF.

This clonotype was found many times. This sequence joins TRBV12-3 or TRBV12-4 and TRBJ2-1, with 8 bases lining up with TRBD2. V dropped 5 bases and J dropped 10; count of bases not matched to a gene: 16. CDR3 length equals 16 residues. CDR3 nucleotides: TGTGCCAGCAGTCCTCTCTTTAGCGGGGCTAAATGGGAGCAGTTCTTC. It encodes CASSPLFSGAKWEQFF.

Many counts were recorded for this clonotype. The genes are TRBV10-1 and TRBJ2-7, with 7 bases identical to TRBD2. The CDR3 is 15 residues long. In germline, CDR1 is WNHNN, CDR2 SYGVQD (reference sequence). V shed 6 bases and J 4 bases; nucleotides not matched to a gene: 12. CDR3 amino acids: CASSPGDYTPYEQYF. The CDR3 DNA sequence: TGCGCCAGCAGCCCGGGGGACTATACCCCATACGAGCAGTACTTC.

Many counts were recorded for this clonotype. For the CDR3, the DNA is TGTGCCACCAGCAGAGGGGCTGTGCGGGGCACAGATACGCAGTATTTT. It encodes CATSRGAVRGTDTQYF. The chain joins TRBV15 to TRBJ2-3, with D possibly matching TRBD2 (5 bases). The CDR3 runs to 16 residues. Trimming removed 1 base from V and 1 base from J, with 12 bases in between. Germline CDR1 and CDR2: LNHNV and YYDKDF (reference sequence).

This clonotype was counted at least ten times. The chain uses TRBV7-2 and TRBJ2-2; D is uncertain. Looked up from germline, CDR1 is SGHTA and CDR2 is FQGNSA. The CDR3 runs to 14 residues. V was cut by 1 base and J by 6 bases, with 9 bases left in between. The CDR3 reads CASSLEAQSGELFF. The DNA of the CDR3 is TGTGCCAGCAGCTTAGAGGCACAGTCCGGGGAGCTGTTTTTT.

At least ten counts were recorded for this clonotype. The chain carries TRBV5-1 and TRBJ2-5; D is perhaps TRBD1 (6 bases). Trimming pared 4 bases from V and 5 bases from J, leaving 15 bases between. CDR3 length: 14 amino acids. Per germline, CDR1 SGHRS and CDR2 YFSETQ. Here the CDR3 DNA reads TGCGCCAGCAGCACTGAATGGGGGCCGGAGACCCAGTACTTC. This sequence encodes CASSTEWGPETQYF.

This clonotype was counted many times. CDR3 sequence reads: CASSAGTGVGTDTQYF. The CDR3 nucleotides are TGTGCCAGCTCAGCCGGGACAGGGGTTGGCACAGATACGCAGTATTTT. This chain connects TRBV18 to TRBJ2-3; 10 positions agree with TRBD1. This CDR3 region has 16 residues. The V gene end was trimmed by 5 bases and the J gene end by 1 base; junction bases not matched to a gene: 6. Germline V lookup: CDR1 KGHSH, CDR2 LQKENI.

This clonotype was found many times. V gene TRBV5-1 combines with J gene TRBJ1-2; D not resolved. The CDR3 sequence is 12 residues long. Trimming cost V 5 bases and J 2 bases, with 7 bases left between them. Germline CDR1 and CDR2: SGHRS and YFSETQ. CDR3 sequence reads: CASSYQNYGYTF. The CDR3 bases are TGCGCCAGCAGTTATCAGAACTATGGCTACACCTTC.

This chain joins TRBV19 and TRBJ1-2; the D gene is possibly TRBD1 (6 bases). The ends were cut back, 7 bases at V and 4 bases at J, with 13 bases in the middle. CDR3 length: 13 amino acids. Germline V CDR1 and CDR2: LNHDA, SQIVND (reference sequence). As DNA, the CDR3 is TGTGCCAGTACGACAGGAGGAGGCTATGGCTACACCTTC. The encoded protein is CASTTGGGYGYTF.

There are many counts of this clonotype. This sequence joins TRBV18 and TRBJ1-2; 12 bases are a match to TRBD1. Germline CDR1 KGHSH, CDR2 LQKENI. The CDR3 runs to 14 residues. The ends lost 6 bases at V and 6 bases at J; junction bases unmatched: 5. In DNA, the CDR3 is TGTGCCAGCTCTCCGGGACAGGGGGCTGATGGCTACACCTTC. It specifies CASSPGQGADGYTF.

This clonotype was detected ten times or more. V usage is TRBV5-4 and J usage is TRBJ2-3; 11 bases agree with TRBD2. CDR1 and CDR2 (germline): SGHNT, YYREEE (reference sequence). CDR3 length: 15 residues. With V trimmed by 5 bases and J by 5 bases, 7 bases remained unmatched. CDR3 coding DNA: TGTGCCAGCAGGTCCGGGACTAGCGGAGGAGATACGCAGTATTTT. This gives the protein CASRSGTSGGDTQYF.

J is TRBJ2-1 and V is TRBV11-2; TRBD1 matches 8 bases. The CDR3 extends over 15 amino acids. The V and J ends lost 2 bases and 8 bases, in that order; junction bases with no gene match: 8. In germline, CDR1 is SGHAT, CDR2 FQNNGV. CDR3: CASSLFQGAQDEQFF. CDR3 in DNA: TGTGCCAGCAGCTTATTCCAGGGGGCGCAGGATGAGCAGTTCTTC.

This clonotype was observed many times. This rearrangement joins TRBV7-8 to TRBJ2-7; either TRBD1 or TRBD2 may fit D (5 bases each). Germline V CDR1 and CDR2: SGHVS, FQNEAQ. The CDR3 spans 13 residues. Trimming removed 5 bases at V and 1 base at J, with 9 bases between. DNA for the CDR3: TGTGCCAGCAGCATGGGACGGTCCTACGAGCAGTACTTC. Its translation is CASSMGRSYEQYF.

The sample holds many counts of this clonotype. The V and J genes are TRBV6-1 and TRBJ2-3; the D gene could be TRBD1 or TRBD2 (5 bases each). The CDR3 totals 14 residues. Germline values: CDR1 MNHNS, CDR2 SASEGT. V gave up 6 bases and J gave up 6 bases, with 16 bases separating them. CDR3 sequence reads: CASRWDPSTDTQYF. The CDR3 DNA follows: TGTGCCAGCAGATGGGACCCCTCCACCGATACGCAGTATTTT.

This clonotype was found many times. The chain couples TRBV7-8 to TRBJ2-1, with 11 positions matching TRBD2. The CDR3 loop spans 16 amino acids. V lost 3 bases to trimming and J lost 5 bases; unmatched junction nucleotides: 6. CDR1 SGHVS and CDR2 FQNEAQ come from the germline V gene. This chain's CDR3 is CASSLIAGGDHNEQFF. CDR3 coding DNA: TGTGCCAGCAGCTTGATAGCGGGGGGGGATCACAATGAGCAGTTCTTC.

There are many counts of this clonotype. The chain combines TRBV4-2 with TRBJ2-3, with TRBD2 matching over 8 bases. Germline V gene sequence: CDR1 LGHNA, CDR2 YNFKEQ. This CDR3 region has 16 residues. V lost 4 bases and J lost 4; bases outside the gene matches: 10. CDR3 amino acids: CASSRSGTRISDTQYF. The DNA for the CDR3 is TGTGCCAGCAGCCGGTCCGGGACTAGAATCTCAGATACGCAGTATTTT.

This clonotype was picked up many times. This chain joins TRBV5-6 and TRBJ2-4, with 7 bases lining up with TRBD2. CDR1 and CDR2 from the germline V gene are SGHDT and YYEEEE. CDR3 length equals 11 residues. With 3 bases clipped from V and 9 bases from J, the junction kept 0 bases outside the gene matches. DNA for the CDR3: TGTGCCAGCAGCTCGGGGGGCATTCAGTACTTC. It is translated as CASSSGGIQYF.

The chain has TRBV5-1 and TRBJ1-1; D may be TRBD1 (6 bases). The CDR3 extends over 14 amino acids. Deletions cut 4 bases from V and 1 base from J, with 11 bases between. Germline CDR1 is SGHRS and CDR2 is YFSETQ. Written as DNA, the CDR3 is TGCGCCAGCAGCGCACAGGGCTGGAACACTGAAGCTTTCTTT. This codes for CASSAQGWNTEAFF.

The sample holds many counts of this clonotype. This chain connects TRBV7-2 to TRBJ2-5; D is unclear. The CDR3 length is 14 residues. Germline-derived CDR1 and CDR2 are SGHTA and FQGNSA. Trimming stripped 7 bases from V and 7 bases from J, with 19 bases between. CDR3 in amino acids: CASTTPSGWGTQYF. DNA of the CDR3: TGTGCCAGCACCACGCCATCAGGTTGGGGGACCCAGTACTTC.

Ten or more counts support this clonotype. The chain carries TRBV12-3 or TRBV12-4 and TRBJ2-1, with 15 bases aligning to TRBD2. The V and J ends lost 4 bases and 6 bases, in that order; junction bases with no gene match: 7. The CDR3 length is 17 residues. CDR3: CASSSPRGLAGGNEQFF. The CDR3 bases are TGTGCCAGCAGTTCCCCAAGGGGACTAGCGGGAGGCAATGAGCAGTTCTTC.

This clonotype has only a few counts. This rearrangement joins TRBV7-9 to TRBJ2-1; no definite D call. The V end was cut by 0 bases, the J end by 1 base, with 10 bases between. This CDR3 has 16 residues. Looked up from germline, CDR1 is SEHNR and CDR2 is FQNEAQ (reference sequence). In DNA form, the CDR3 reads TGTGCCAGCAGCTTAGCGGCCAGTCGATCCTACAATGAGCAGTTCTTC. Its translation is CASSLAASRSYNEQFF.

This chain connects TRBV10-3 to TRBJ2-3, with 8 bases aligning to TRBD2. The trim removed 6 bases at V and 2 bases at J, leaving 7 bases unmatched. The CDR3 is made up of 15 amino acids. Germline CDR1 reads ENHRY; CDR2 reads SYGVKD. The CDR3 sequence is CAIRISGRDTDTQYF. The CDR3 DNA is TGTGCCATCAGAATAAGCGGGAGAGACACAGATACGCAGTATTTT.

This clonotype was seen ten or more times. The CDR3 protein is CASSVAYNEQFF. CDR3 bases: TGTGCCAGTAGTGTTGCCTACAATGAGCAGTTCTTC. The chain links TRBV19 to TRBJ2-1, with D uncertain. The CDR3 runs to 12 residues. The V end lost 5 bases, the J end lost 2 bases, and 4 bases lay between the germline ends. CDR1 LNHDA and CDR2 SQIVND come from the germline V gene (reference sequence).

Many counts were recorded for this clonotype. The chain employs TRBV6-1 and TRBJ1-2; maybe TRBD1 (5 bases). The CDR3 sequence is 14 residues long. V was pared by 4 bases and J by 4 bases, with 13 bases between. CDR1 MNHNS and CDR2 SASEGT come from the germline V gene. The CDR3 protein is CASSADMMGYGYTF. The CDR3 DNA is TGTGCCAGCAGTGCGGACATGATGGGCTATGGCTACACCTTC.

This clonotype was picked up many times. The V call is TRBV6-5, the J call TRBJ2-1; TRBD1 matches at 8 bases. The CDR3 covers 15 residues. J was trimmed by 2 bases and V by 5 bases; bases with no gene match: 5. CDR1 MNHEY and CDR2 SVGAGI come from the germline V gene. CDR3 DNA: TGTGCCAGCAGTCCGGACAGGGACGCCTACAATGAGCAGTTCTTC. It codes for CASSPDRDAYNEQFF.

Many counts were recorded for this clonotype. The chain has TRBV11-2 and TRBJ1-1; a possible D gene is TRBD1 (5 bases). The germline V gene encodes CDR1 SGHAT and CDR2 FQNNGV. V gave up 5 bases and J gave up 10 bases, with 14 bases separating them. The CDR3 is 12 amino acids. The CDR3: CASSRDRPLAFF. CDR3 coding DNA: TGTGCCAGCAGCAGAGACAGACCATTAGCTTTCTTT.